The 17 T cell receptor beta chains listed next were all sequenced from one sample in a study of cytomegalovirus exposure and HLA in healthy donors. The PCR ran on 60 Vbeta and 13 Jbeta primers. Profiling relied on immunoSEQ multiplex PCR, and the TCRdb table lists in-frame clones only, not all of them. The table records fewer than 200,000 clones, about three quarters of them present only once. Specimen: PBMCs. Receptor source: a woman between 45 and 65 years old in good health and CMV-seropositive.

The chain recombines TRBV9 with TRBJ1-3, with D unclear. The CDR3 is 14 residues long. Germline lookup yields CDR1 SGDLS and CDR2 YYNGEE. Trimming took off 0 bases at V and 0 bases at J, with 4 bases between the two ends. The CDR3 coding sequence is TGTGCCAGCAGCGTAGAGAGCTCTGGAAACACCATATATTTT. Translation: CASSVESSGNTIYF.

The gene calls are TRBV9 and TRBJ1-1; 10 bases are a match to TRBD1. Germline CDR1 SGDLS, CDR2 YYNGEE. The CDR3 has 15 residues. Trimming at V came to 4 bases and at J to 0 bases, leaving 3 bases not matched to a gene. CDR3 nucleotides: TGTGCCAGCAGCCCGGGACAGGGGTTGAACACTGAAGCTTTCTTT. Translated: CASSPGQGLNTEAFF.

V gene TRBV9 combines with J gene TRBJ2-1; D gene uncertain. CDR3 length equals 15 residues. The V and J ends lost 4 bases and 0 bases respectively, with 11 bases between them. The V gene's germline CDR1 is SGDLS and CDR2 YYNGEE. CDR3 bases: TGTGCCAGCAGCACTCTCCTGAGCTCCTACAATGAGCAGTTCTTC. Translation: CASSTLLSSYNEQFF. Full variable domain (missing parts from reference TRBV9 and TRBJ2-1): DSGVTQTPKHLITATGQRVTLRCSPRSGDLSVYWYQQSLDQGLQFLIQYYNGEERAKGNILERFSAQQFPDLHSELNLSSLELGDSALYFCASSTLLSSYNEQFFGPGTRLTVL.

The rearrangement joins TRBV28 to TRBJ2-7; perhaps TRBD2 as D (5 bases). This CDR3 spans 13 amino acids. Germline V CDR1 and CDR2: MDHEN, SYDVKM. Trimming pared 7 bases from V and 2 bases from J, leaving 12 bases between. CDR3 region: CASNSEGAYEQYF. In DNA form, the CDR3 reads TGTGCCAGCAATTCTGAGGGCGCCTACGAGCAGTACTTC. Full variable domain (missing parts from reference TRBV28 and TRBJ2-7): DVKVTQSSRYLVKRTGEKVFLECVQDMDHENMFWYRQDPGLGLRLIYFSYDVKMKEKGDIPEGYSVSREKKERFSLILESASTNQTSMYLCASNSEGAYEQYFGPGTRLTVT.

This clone was picked up one time. The chain couples TRBV27 to TRBJ1-2, with 12 bases aligning to TRBD1. Germline V gene lookup returns CDR1 MNHEY and CDR2 SMNVEV (reference sequence). This CDR3 spans 15 amino acids. V dropped 2 bases and J dropped 8; count of bases not matched to a gene: 6. CDR3 DNA sequence: TGTGCCAGCAGTTTAAAGGGACAGGGGGCGCTGGGCTACACCTTC. It translates to CASSLKGQGALGYTF.

The chain recombines TRBV14 with TRBJ2-5; TRBD2 is a possible D gene (6 bases). This CDR3 has 15 residues. V was trimmed by 3 bases and J by 2 bases, leaving 13 bases between them. Per the germline V gene, CDR1 is SGHDN and CDR2 is FVKESK. The CDR3 region is CASSQLTSRQETQYF. CDR3 bases: TGTGCCAGCAGCCAGTTGACTAGTAGGCAAGAGACCCAGTACTTC.

The chain has TRBV2 and TRBJ2-5, with D tentatively TRBD1 (5 bases). The J call may not be correct, given that the DNA end is closer to TRBJ2-7. There are 14 residues in the CDR3. Per the germline V gene, CDR1 is SNHLY and CDR2 is FYNNEI. The DNA for the CDR3 is TGTGCCAGCAGTGAAAACAGGTTTCCCTACGAGCAGTACTTC. Encoded protein: CASSENRFPYEQYF.

The rearrangement joins TRBV5-1 to TRBJ1-1, with D maybe TRBD1 (6 bases). The CDR3 is 14 residues long. V lost 0 bases to trimming and J lost 4 bases, with 10 bases between them. CDR1 is SGHRS, CDR2 YFSETQ, per germline. CDR3 nucleotides: TGCGCCAGCAGCTTGGTGGGGGGGGCCACTGAAGCTTTCTTT. It specifies CASSLVGGATEAFF. Full variable domain (remainder filled in from reference TRBV5-1 and TRBJ1-1): KAGVTQTPRYLIKTRGQQVTLSCSPISGHRSVSWYQQTPGQGLQFLFEYFSETQRNKGNFPGRFSGRQFSNSRSEMNVSTLELGDSALYLCASSLVGGATEAFFGQGTRLTVV.

The V and J genes are TRBV9 and TRBJ2-3; TRBD2 is a possible D gene (7 bases). The germline V gene encodes CDR1 SGDLS and CDR2 YYNGEE. V lost 3 bases and J lost 1, with 12 bases in between. The CDR3 consists of 15 residues. CDR3: CASSGGGRGTDTQYF. CDR3 sequence (DNA): TGTGCCAGCAGCGGAGGGGGGAGGGGCACAGATACGCAGTATTTT.

CDR3 loop: CASSSLFRGSYNEQFF. The DNA of the CDR3 is TGTGCCAGCAGCTCCCTTTTCCGTGGGAGCTACAATGAGCAGTTCTTC. The chain recombines TRBV7-2 with TRBJ2-1, with a weak D call TRBD2 (5 bases). CDR1 SGHTA and CDR2 FQGNSA come from the germline V gene. Trimming left V 4 bases short and J 3 bases short, with 16 bases between. This CDR3 region has 16 residues.

The gene calls are TRBV30 and TRBJ1-5; 12 positions match TRBD1. The CDR3 is 17 residues long. Losses at the gene ends were 7 bases for V and 1 base for J; bases not matched to a gene: 11. CDR1 is GTSNPN and CDR2 is SVGIG in the germline V gene (reference sequence). CDR3: CAYVPGQGAISNQPQHF. The CDR3 DNA follows: TGTGCCTACGTCCCGGGACAGGGGGCGATAAGCAATCAGCCCCAGCATTTT.

The CDR3 sequence: CASSQVAGPAADTQYF. As DNA, the CDR3 is TGTGCCAGCAGCCAAGTTGCGGGACCCGCCGCCGATACGCAGTATTTT. The gene calls are TRBV4-2 and TRBJ2-3; possibly TRBD2 for D (6 bases). The CDR3 runs to 16 residues. V lost 1 base, J lost 6 bases, and 17 bases lay in between. The germline CDR1 and CDR2 sequences are LGHNA and YNFKEQ.

The rearrangement uses TRBV2 and TRBJ2-7, with D possibly being TRBD1 (6 bases). V was trimmed by 3 bases and J by 7 bases, leaving 25 bases between them. Germline V gene lookup returns CDR1 SNHLY and CDR2 FYNNEI. The CDR3 sequence is 17 residues long. The CDR3 spells CASSEPTEKLNREEQYF. For the CDR3, the DNA is TGTGCCAGCAGTGAGCCGACCGAAAAACTAAACAGGGAGGAGCAGTACTTC.

This rearrangement joins TRBV5-6 to TRBJ1-5; no definite D call. Trimming removed 0 bases at V and 7 bases at J, with 11 bases between. CDR1 is SGHDT and CDR2 is YYEEEE in the germline V gene. CDR3 size: 14 residues. DNA of the CDR3: TGTGCCAGCAGCTTGGGGTGGGCTCGGCAGCCCCAGCATTTT. It specifies CASSLGWARQPQHF.

The J gene is TRBJ1-1, the V gene TRBV4-1; D possibly corresponds to TRBD1 (5 bases). The CDR3 has 16 residues. Germline CDR1 reads MGHRA; CDR2 reads YSYEKL. V lost 1 base and J lost 1, with 13 bases in between. The CDR3 DNA sequence: TGCGCCAGCAGCCAAGGGTGGGGCAGGGCGAACACTGAAGCTTTCTTT. Its translation: CASSQGWGRANTEAFF.

The gene calls are TRBV18 and TRBJ2-1, with 12 positions matching TRBD2. Germline V gene sequence: CDR1 KGHSH, CDR2 LQKENI. This CDR3 is built from 17 residues. V lost 0 bases, J lost 6 bases, and 6 bases stayed unmatched. CDR3 region: CASSPPNTSGRTNEQFF. The CDR3 coding sequence is TGTGCCAGCTCACCACCCAATACTAGCGGGAGGACCAATGAGCAGTTCTTC.

The rearrangement joins TRBV19 to TRBJ2-1; D gene uncertain. Germline assignment: CDR1 LNHDA and CDR2 SQIVND (reference sequence). The CDR3 runs 14 residues. The V gene lost 1 base and the J gene lost 5 bases, with 9 bases spanning the gap. CDR3 sequence reads: CASSIGALNNEQFF. The DNA for the CDR3 is TGTGCCAGTAGTATAGGGGCGCTGAACAATGAGCAGTTCTTC.